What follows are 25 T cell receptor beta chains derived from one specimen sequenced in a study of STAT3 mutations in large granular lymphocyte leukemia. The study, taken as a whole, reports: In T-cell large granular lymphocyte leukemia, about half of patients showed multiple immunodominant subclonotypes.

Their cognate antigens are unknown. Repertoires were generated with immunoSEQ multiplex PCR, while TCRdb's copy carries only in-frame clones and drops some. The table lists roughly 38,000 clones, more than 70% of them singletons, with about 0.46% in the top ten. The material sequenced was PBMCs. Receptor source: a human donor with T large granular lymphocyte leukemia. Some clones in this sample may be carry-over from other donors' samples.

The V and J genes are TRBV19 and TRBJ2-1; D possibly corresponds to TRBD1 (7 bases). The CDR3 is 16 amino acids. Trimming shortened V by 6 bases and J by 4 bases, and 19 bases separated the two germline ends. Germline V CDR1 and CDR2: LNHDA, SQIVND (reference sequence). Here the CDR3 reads CASRSPNSGGYNEQFF. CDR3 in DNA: TGTGCCAGTAGATCCCCGAACTCAGGGGGGTACAATGAGCAGTTCTTC.

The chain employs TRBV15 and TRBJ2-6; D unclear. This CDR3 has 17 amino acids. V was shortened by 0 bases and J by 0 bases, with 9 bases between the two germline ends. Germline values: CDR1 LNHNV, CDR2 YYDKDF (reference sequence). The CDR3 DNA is TGTGCCACCAGCAGAGAGGCAGCCAGCTCTGGGGCCAACGTCCTGACTTTC. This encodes CATSREAASSGANVLTF. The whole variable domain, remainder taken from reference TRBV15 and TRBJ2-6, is DAMVIQNPRYQVTQFGKPVTLSCSQTLNHNVMYWYQQKSSQAPKLLFHYYDKDFNNEADTPDNFQSRRPNTSFCFLDIRSPGLGDTAMYLCATSREAASSGANVLTFGAGSRLTVL.

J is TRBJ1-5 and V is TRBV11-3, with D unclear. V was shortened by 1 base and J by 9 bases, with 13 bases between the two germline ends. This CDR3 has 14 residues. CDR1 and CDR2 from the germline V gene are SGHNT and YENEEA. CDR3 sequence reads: CASSLGHLRRPQHF. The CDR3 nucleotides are TGTGCCAGCAGCTTAGGGCACCTTCGGAGGCCCCAGCATTTT.

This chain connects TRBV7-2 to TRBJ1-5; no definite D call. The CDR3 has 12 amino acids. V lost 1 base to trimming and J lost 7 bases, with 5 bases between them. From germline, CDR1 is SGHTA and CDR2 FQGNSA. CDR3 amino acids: CASSLGLQPQHF. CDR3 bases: TGTGCCAGCAGCTTAGGTTTGCAGCCCCAGCATTTT.

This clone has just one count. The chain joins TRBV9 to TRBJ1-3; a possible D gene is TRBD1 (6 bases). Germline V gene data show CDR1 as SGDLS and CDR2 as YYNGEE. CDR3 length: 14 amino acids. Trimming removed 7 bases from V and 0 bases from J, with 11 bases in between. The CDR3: CASGGQVSGNTIYF. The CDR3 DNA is TGTGCCAGCGGGGGACAAGTCTCTGGAAACACCATATATTTT.

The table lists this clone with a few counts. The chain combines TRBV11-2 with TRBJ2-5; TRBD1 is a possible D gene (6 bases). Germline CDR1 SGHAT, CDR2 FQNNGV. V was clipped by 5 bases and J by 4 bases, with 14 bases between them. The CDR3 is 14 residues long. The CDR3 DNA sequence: TGTGCCAGCAGCACCCGCCGGGACACAGAGACCCAGTACTTC. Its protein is CASSTRRDTETQYF.

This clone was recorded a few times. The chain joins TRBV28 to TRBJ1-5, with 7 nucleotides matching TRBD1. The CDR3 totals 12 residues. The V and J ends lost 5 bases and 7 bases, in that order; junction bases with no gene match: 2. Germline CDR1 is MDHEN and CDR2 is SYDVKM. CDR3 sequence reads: CASSRQGQPQHF. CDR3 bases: TGTGCCAGCAGTCGACAGGGACAGCCCCAGCATTTT.

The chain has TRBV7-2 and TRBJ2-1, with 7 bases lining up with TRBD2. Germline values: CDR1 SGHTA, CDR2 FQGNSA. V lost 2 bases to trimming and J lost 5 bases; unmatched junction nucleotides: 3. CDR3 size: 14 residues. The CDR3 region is CASSLRGDHNEQFF. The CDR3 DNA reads TGTGCCAGCAGCTTACGGGGGGACCACAATGAGCAGTTCTTC.

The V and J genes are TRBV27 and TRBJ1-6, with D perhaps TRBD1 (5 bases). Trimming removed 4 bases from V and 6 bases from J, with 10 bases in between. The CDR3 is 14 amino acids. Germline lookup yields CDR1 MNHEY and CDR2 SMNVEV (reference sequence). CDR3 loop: CASSSGRLNSPLHF. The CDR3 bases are TGTGCCAGCAGTTCGGGACGCCTTAATTCACCCCTCCACTTT.

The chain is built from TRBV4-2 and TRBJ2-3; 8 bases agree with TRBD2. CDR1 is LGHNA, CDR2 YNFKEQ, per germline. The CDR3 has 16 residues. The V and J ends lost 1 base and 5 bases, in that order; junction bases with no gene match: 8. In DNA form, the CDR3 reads TGTGCCAGCAGCCAAGGTACTAGCGGAGATATAGATACGCAGTATTTT. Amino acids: CASSQGTSGDIDTQYF.

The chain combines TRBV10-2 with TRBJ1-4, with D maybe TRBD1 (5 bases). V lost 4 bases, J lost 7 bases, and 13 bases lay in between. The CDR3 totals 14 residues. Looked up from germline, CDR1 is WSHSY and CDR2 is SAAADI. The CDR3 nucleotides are TGCGCCAGCAGTGCGGTCGGGGGAGGTGAAAAACTGTTTTTT. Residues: CASSAVGGGEKLFF.

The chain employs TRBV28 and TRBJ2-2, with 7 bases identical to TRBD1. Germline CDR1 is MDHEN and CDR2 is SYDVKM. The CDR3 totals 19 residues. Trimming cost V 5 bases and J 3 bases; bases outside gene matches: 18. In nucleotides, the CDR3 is TGTGCCAGCAGTAGTTCTATTATATGGACGACAGGGTACACCGGGGAGCTGTTTTTT. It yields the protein CASSSSIIWTTGYTGELFF.

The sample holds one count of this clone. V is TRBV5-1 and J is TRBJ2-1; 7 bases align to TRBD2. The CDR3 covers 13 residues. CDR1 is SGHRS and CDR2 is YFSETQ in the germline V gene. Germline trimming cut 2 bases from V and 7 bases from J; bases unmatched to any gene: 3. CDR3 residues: CASSLGLVNEQFF. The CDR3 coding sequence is TGCGCCAGCAGCTTAGGACTAGTTAATGAGCAGTTCTTC.

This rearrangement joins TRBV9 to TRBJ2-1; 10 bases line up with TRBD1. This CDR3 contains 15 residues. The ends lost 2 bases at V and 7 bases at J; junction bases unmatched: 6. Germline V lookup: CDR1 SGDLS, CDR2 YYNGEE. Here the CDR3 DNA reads TGTGCCAGCAGCGTCCGACAGGGGGCTGGGAATGAGCAGTTCTTC. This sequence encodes CASSVRQGAGNEQFF.

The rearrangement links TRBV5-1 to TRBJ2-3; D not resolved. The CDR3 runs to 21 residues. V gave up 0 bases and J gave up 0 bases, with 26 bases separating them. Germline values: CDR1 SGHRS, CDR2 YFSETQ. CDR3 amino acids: CASSLAVLSRTKDTSTDTQYF. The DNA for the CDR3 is TGCGCCAGCAGCTTGGCTGTCCTCAGCCGTACGAAAGATACTAGCACAGATACGCAGTATTTT.

CDR3 DNA sequence: TGTGCCAGCTCACCAGGTACAGGGACAGACACCGGGGAGCTGTTTTTT. Its protein is CASSPGTGTDTGELFF. The rearrangement links TRBV18 to TRBJ2-2, with 7 bases that match TRBD1. Germline-derived CDR1 and CDR2 are KGHSH and LQKENI. V shed 2 bases and J 3 bases; nucleotides not matched to a gene: 6. The CDR3 length is 16 residues.

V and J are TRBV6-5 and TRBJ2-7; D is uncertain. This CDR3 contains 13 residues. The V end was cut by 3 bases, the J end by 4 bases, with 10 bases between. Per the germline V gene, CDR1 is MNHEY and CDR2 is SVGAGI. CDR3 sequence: CASSYDGRYEQYF. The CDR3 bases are TGTGCCAGCAGTTATGATGGGCGATACGAGCAGTACTTC.

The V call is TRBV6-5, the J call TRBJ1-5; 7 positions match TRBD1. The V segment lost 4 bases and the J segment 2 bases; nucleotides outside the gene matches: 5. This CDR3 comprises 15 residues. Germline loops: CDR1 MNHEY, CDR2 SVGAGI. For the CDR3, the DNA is TGTGCCAGCAGTTTACACGGACAGGGCAATCAGCCCCAGCATTTT. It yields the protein CASSLHGQGNQPQHF.

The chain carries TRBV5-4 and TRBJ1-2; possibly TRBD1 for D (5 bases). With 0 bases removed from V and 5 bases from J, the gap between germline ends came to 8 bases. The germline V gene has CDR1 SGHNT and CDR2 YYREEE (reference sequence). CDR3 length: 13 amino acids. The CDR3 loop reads CASSLAQGYGYTF. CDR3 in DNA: TGTGCCAGCAGCTTGGCGCAGGGTTATGGCTACACCTTC.

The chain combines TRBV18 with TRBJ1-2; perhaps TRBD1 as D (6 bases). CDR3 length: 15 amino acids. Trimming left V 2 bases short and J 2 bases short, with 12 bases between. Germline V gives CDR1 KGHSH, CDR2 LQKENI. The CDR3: CASSPDRTENYGYTF. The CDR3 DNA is TGTGCCAGCTCACCAGATAGGACAGAGAACTATGGCTACACCTTC.

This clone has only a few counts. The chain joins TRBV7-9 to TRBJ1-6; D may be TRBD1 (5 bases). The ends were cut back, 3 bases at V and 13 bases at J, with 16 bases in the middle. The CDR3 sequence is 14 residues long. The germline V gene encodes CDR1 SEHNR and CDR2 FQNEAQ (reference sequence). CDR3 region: CASSFGTQWRPLHF. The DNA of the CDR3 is TGTGCCAGCAGCTTTGGGACCCAGTGGAGGCCCCTCCACTTT.

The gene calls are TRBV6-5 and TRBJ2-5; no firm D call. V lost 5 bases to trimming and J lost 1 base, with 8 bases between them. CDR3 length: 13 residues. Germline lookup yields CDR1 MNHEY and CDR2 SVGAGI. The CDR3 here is CASSRTPQETQYF. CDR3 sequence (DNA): TGTGCCAGCAGTCGGACCCCCCAAGAGACCCAGTACTTC.

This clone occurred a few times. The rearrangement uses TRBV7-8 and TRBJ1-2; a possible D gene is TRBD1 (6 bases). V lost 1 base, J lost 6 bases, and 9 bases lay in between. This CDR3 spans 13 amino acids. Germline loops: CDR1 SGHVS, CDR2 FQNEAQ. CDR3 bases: TGTGCCAGCAGCTTAGGACAGGTTAATGGCTACACCTTC. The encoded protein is CASSLGQVNGYTF.

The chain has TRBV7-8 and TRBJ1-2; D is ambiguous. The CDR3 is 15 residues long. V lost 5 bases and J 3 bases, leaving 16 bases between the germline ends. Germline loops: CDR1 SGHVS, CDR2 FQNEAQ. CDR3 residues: CASSLKQGQDYGYTF. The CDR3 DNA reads TGTGCCAGCAGCCTAAAACAAGGTCAGGACTATGGCTACACCTTC.

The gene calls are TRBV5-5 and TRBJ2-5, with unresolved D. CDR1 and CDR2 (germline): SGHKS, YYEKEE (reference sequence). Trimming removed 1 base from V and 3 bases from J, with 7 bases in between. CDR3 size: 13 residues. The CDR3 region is CASSLWLKETQYF. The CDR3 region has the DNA TGTGCCAGCAGCTTGTGGCTTAAAGAGACCCAGTACTTC.